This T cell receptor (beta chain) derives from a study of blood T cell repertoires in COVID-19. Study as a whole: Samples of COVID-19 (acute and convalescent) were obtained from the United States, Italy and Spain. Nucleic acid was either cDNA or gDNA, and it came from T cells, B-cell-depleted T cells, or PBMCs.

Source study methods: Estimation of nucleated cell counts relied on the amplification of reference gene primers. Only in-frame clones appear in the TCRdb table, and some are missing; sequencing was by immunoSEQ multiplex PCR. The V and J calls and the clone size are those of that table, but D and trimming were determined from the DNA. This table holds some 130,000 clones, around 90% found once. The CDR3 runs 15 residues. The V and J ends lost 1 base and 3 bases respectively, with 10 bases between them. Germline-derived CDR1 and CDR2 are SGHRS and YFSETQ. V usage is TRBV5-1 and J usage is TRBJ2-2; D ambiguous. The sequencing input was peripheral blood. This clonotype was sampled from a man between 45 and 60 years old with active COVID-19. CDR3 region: CASSLFGGDTGELFF. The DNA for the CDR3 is TGCGCCAGCAGCTTGTTCGGCGGAGACACCGGGGAGCTGTTTTTT.